What follows describes a single TCR beta chain. The CDR3 runs to 16 residues. Trimming left V 3 bases short and J 1 base short, with 13 bases between. Germline CDR1 and CDR2: MGHRA and YSYEKL. This sample is drawn from a study of blood T cell repertoires in COVID-19. The assay was immunoSEQ multiplex PCR, and TCRdb's table has in-frame clones only and misses some. The sample shows 150,000 to 200,000 clones, 80% to 90% of them seen only once. The sequenced sample consisted of peripheral blood. The receptor was derived from a woman aged 70-85 years with COVID-19, enrolled during active disease. The V gene is TRBV4-1, the J gene TRBJ1-5, with D perhaps TRBD1 (5 bases). Written as DNA, the CDR3 is TGCGCCAGCAGCCAGATAAGTCAGGGAAGCAATCAGCCCCAGCATTTT. Amino acid sequence: CASSQISQGSNQPQHF.